The 7 T cell receptor beta chains below come from one sample, sequenced in a study of T cell responses to AZD1222 COVID-19 vaccine. Assay used: immunoSEQ multiplex PCR; TCRdb lists only in-frame clones, some missing. Of some 200,000 clones listed, about 92% are singletons. The specimen comprised peripheral blood, sampled on day 0 of AZD1222 vaccination. These receptors were collected from an adult in good health.

This chain connects TRBV3-1 (or the pseudogene TRBV3-2) to TRBJ1-5; 7 bases fit TRBD1. This CDR3 contains 20 residues. V was clipped by 0 bases and J by 0 bases; unmatched bases: 14. Germline lookup yields CDR1 LGHDT and CDR2 YNNKEL (reference sequence). CDR3 region: CASSQEFPWTGGSSNQPQHF. DNA of the CDR3: TGTGCCAGCAGCCAAGAATTCCCTTGGACAGGAGGGTCTAGCAATCAGCCCCAGCATTTT.

V usage is TRBV18 and J usage is TRBJ1-2, with TRBD1 as a possible D gene (5 bases). The ends were cut back, 3 bases at V and 3 bases at J, with 11 bases in the middle. The CDR3 has 14 amino acids. CDR1 and CDR2 from the germline V gene are KGHSH and LQKENI. The CDR3 coding sequence is TGTGCCAGCTCACCTACGGGGCGCGACTATGGCTACACCTTC. It encodes CASSPTGRDYGYTF.

The rearrangement uses TRBV5-8 and TRBJ1-1; 8 positions match TRBD1. Germline loops: CDR1 SGHTS, CDR2 YDEGEE. The CDR3 length is 15 residues. After removal of 3 bases from V and 11 bases from J, the junction contained 15 bases not matched to a gene. The chain's CDR3 is CASSWGQAGNNLAFF. Here the CDR3 DNA reads TGTGCCAGCAGCTGGGGACAGGCAGGGAACAACTTGGCTTTCTTT.

This rearrangement joins TRBV5-1 to TRBJ1-2, with a possible D match to TRBD1 (6 bases). V shed 5 bases and J shed 8 bases, with 13 bases lying between them. There are 12 residues in the CDR3. From germline, CDR1 is SGHRS and CDR2 YFSETQ. The CDR3 loop reads CASRGTMGGYTF. The CDR3 bases are TGCGCCAGCAGGGGGACAATGGGAGGCTACACCTTC.

To note about this clone: Other DNA sequences from this sample encode an identical CDR3 as well. The V call is TRBV6-1, the J call TRBJ1-5; D gene uncertain. Per the germline V gene, CDR1 is MNHNS and CDR2 is SASEGT. The CDR3 runs 13 residues. Trimming cost V 3 bases and J 4 bases, with 7 bases left between them. The CDR3 nucleotides read TGTGCCAGCAGTGAGGTCAGTAATCAGCCCCAGCATTTT. Translated, it gives CASSEVSNQPQHF.

The gene calls are TRBV28 and TRBJ1-2, with D maybe TRBD1 (6 bases). V gave up 6 bases and J gave up 4 bases, with 12 bases separating them. Germline V gene lookup returns CDR1 MDHEN and CDR2 SYDVKM. The CDR3 is made up of 13 amino acids. In DNA form, the CDR3 reads TGTGCCAGCAGCCCACCAGGGGTCTATGGCTACACCTTC. Its translation is CASSPPGVYGYTF.

The CDR3: CSVGRAFF. The CDR3 nucleotides are TGCAGCGTAGGGCGAGCTTTCTTT. J is TRBJ1-1 and V is TRBV29-1; D is unresolved. Trimming took 6 bases from V and 10 from J, leaving 6 bases between them. The CDR3 covers 8 residues. Germline assignment: CDR1 SQVTM and CDR2 ANQGSEA.